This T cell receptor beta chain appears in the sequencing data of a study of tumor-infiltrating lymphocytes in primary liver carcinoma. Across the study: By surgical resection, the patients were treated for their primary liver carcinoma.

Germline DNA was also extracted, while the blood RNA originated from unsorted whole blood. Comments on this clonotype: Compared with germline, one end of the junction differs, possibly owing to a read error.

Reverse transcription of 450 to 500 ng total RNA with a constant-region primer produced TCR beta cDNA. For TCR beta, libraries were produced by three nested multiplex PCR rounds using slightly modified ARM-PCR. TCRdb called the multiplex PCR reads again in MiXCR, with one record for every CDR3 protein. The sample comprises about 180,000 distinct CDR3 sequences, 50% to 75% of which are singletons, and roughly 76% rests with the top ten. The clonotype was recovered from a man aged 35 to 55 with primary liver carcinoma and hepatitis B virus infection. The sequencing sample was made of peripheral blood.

The CDR3 sequence: CASIPIGAGELFF. The CDR3 DNA reads TGTGCCAGCATCCCCATCGGAGCCGGGGAGCTTTTTTTT. The chain combines TRBV11-2 with TRBJ2-2; TRBD2 might be the D (5 bases). This CDR3 is 13 amino acids long. Germline V CDR1 and CDR2: SGHAT, FQNNGV. Full variable domain (missing parts from reference TRBV11-2 and TRBJ2-2): EAGVAQSPRYKIIEKRQSVAFWCNPISGHATLYWYQQILGQGPKLLIQFQNNGVVDDSQLPKDRFSAERLKGVDSTLKIQPAKLEDSAVYLCASIPIGAGELFFGEGSRLTVL.